These T cell receptor beta chains were read from a single sample in a study of T cells in Graves' hyperthyroidism and ophthalmopathy. From the multiplex PCR reads, TCRdb called clonotypes with MiXCR, one entry per CDR3 protein. The repertoire includes approximately 400,000 distinct CDR3 sequences, about 14% of them detected once, and 15% to 20% sits in the top ten. The sample was blood. These receptors came from a young woman with Graves' ophthalmopathy. Both conserved end residues are trimmed from each CDR3. The D gene is left open where the match is weak. The size entry is marked missing in some rows and otherwise reads once, few, many or a size class.

v_call	cdr3_length	d_call	clone_size	cdr3_aa
TRBV24-1	18	TRBD1	many	ATSDLAPGQGAGAYNEQF
TRBV2	12	NA	many	ASSDQTGYNEQF
TRBV20-1	14	TRBD1	few	SARERRTGASYGYT
TRBV7-6	12	NA	NA	ASSLEPQAYEQF
TRBV6-1	11	TRBD1	many	ASSSRDSYGYT
TRBV20-1	10	TRBD1	few	SAVTGVSEQY
TRBV7-2	15	NA	many	ASSEAGTRGIADTQY
TRBV12-3/TRBV12-4	13	NA	many	ASSLEGTNHQPQH
TRBV28	13	TRBD1	NA	ASSSQGGLGNTIY
TRBV3-1	13	NA	many	ASSQAQGNGQPQH
TRBV3-1	13	NA	many	ASSDNLGYNSPLH
TRBV27	13	NA	NA	ASARGRGSSYEQY
TRBV9	12	NA	few	ASSVGDSHQPQH
TRBV12-3/TRBV12-4	14	NA	many	ASSSRSGAQDQPQH
TRBV10-3	12	TRBD1	few	AIRETGIFSPLH
TRBV20-1	11	TRBD1	NA	SARRQGWYEQY
TRBV6-5	18	NA	few	ASSYEPLVRVDLGNQPQH
TRBV6-2/TRBV6-3	14	NA	few	ASSYSVGAGANVLT
TRBV19	12	NA	few	ASSISGLSYEQY
TRBV19	11	NA	few	ASSFLRGDEQY
TRBV27	13	NA	many	ASSTLTANTGELF
TRBV27	14	NA	many	ASSLSWGYSNQPQH
TRBV2	14	NA	many	ASSGGSRYSNQPQH
TRBV6-2/TRBV6-3	12	NA	NA	ASSPGKNTGELF
TRBV28	11	NA	NA	ASREGWNTEAF
TRBV12-3/TRBV12-4	11	NA	NA	ASSSGRRNEQF
TRBV20-1	10	TRBD1	many	SAYRGAETQY
TRBV12-3/TRBV12-4	11	NA	many	ASSFFDTYEQY
TRBV20-1	11	NA	many	SASRPPGREQY
TRBV7-3	11	NA	many	ASGEARASPLH
TRBV28	13	NA	NA	ASRPPMGYQEKLF
TRBV4-1	12	NA	NA	ASSPGAGAFEQY